Listed below are T cell receptor beta chains from one sample, sequenced in a study of post-analysis software for immune sequencing data. Each CDR3 protein gets one entry after TCRdb re-called the PCR reads with MiXCR. The sample lists more than 350,000 distinct CDR3 sequences, 30% to 45% occurring once. Material for sequencing was blood. The receptors were sampled from a girl aged 2 to 10 with multiple sclerosis. Each CDR3 is given with its conserved first and last residue. The D gene is left open where the match is weak. Only part of the rows carry a size: once, few, many, or a class if the clone is expanded.

v_gene	d_gene	j_gene	abundance	CDR3aa	CDR3nt
TRBV12-3/TRBV12-4	.	TRBJ2-6	.	CASTPGLFRDSGANVLTF	TGTGCCAGCACTCCTGGACTCTTTAGGGACTCTGGGGCCAACGTCCTGACTTTC
TRBV7-2	TRBD2	TRBJ2-3	once	CASSSKRGANPSTDTQYF	TGTGCCAGCAGCTCCAAGCGGGGGGCGAACCCTAGCACAGATACGCAGTATTTT
TRBV6-1	.	TRBJ1-2	.	CASSDWADTNYGYTF	TGTGCCAGCAGTGATTGGGCAGATACTAACTATGGCTACACCTTC
TRBV7-9	TRBD2	TRBJ2-3	few	CASSVPFVGSGSLDTQYF	TGTGCCAGCAGCGTCCCCTTCGTTGGTAGCGGGAGTTTGGATACGCAGTATTTT
TRBV10-3	.	TRBJ1-1	.	CAISSGRMEAFF	TGTGCCATCAGCTCGGGGAGGATGGAAGCTTTCTTT
TRBV5-1	.	TRBJ2-1	.	CASSTVGREQFF	TGCGCCAGCAGCACGGTGGGGAGGGAGCAGTTCTTC
TRBV15	.	TRBJ2-5	.	CATSSLGEETQYF	TGTGCCACCAGCAGCTTGGGGGAAGAGACCCAGTACTTC
TRBV6-2/TRBV6-3	.	TRBJ1-1	.	CASSYRIRGRRTEAFF	TGTGCCAGCAGTTACCGTATAAGGGGCCGGCGCACTGAAGCTTTCTTT
TRBV3-1	.	TRBJ2-7	.	CASSQMGTGTEQYF	TGTGCCAGCAGCCAGATGGGGACTGGAACAGAGCAGTACTTC
TRBV20-1	.	TRBJ1-5	few	CSARDSVQPQHF	TGCAGTGCTAGAGATAGTGTTCAGCCCCAGCATTTT
TRBV12-3/TRBV12-4	.	TRBJ1-2	.	CASSQPWKRAGYTF	TGTGCCAGCAGTCAGCCCTGGAAGCGAGCGGGCTACACCTTC
TRBV3-1	.	TRBJ2-7	.	CASSQDLNGDEQYF	TGTGCCAGCAGCCAAGATCTCAACGGGGACGAGCAGTACTTC
TRBV20-1	TRBD2	TRBJ2-7	.	CSARREGGGAYSYEQYF	TGCAGTGCTAGGAGGGAAGGCGGGGGAGCCTACTCCTACGAGCAGTACTTC
TRBV29-1	TRBD2	TRBJ2-1	.	CSVEVWEGSYNEQFF	TGCAGCGTTGAGGTGTGGGAGGGCTCCTACAATGAGCAGTTCTTC
TRBV24-1	TRBD1	TRBJ2-3	few	CATSDKTGAEDTQYF	TGTGCCACCAGTGATAAGACAGGGGCAGAAGATACGCAGTATTTT
TRBV7-9	.	TRBJ2-1	.	CASSRSSDEQFF	TGTGCCAGCAGCCGATCTTCCGATGAGCAGTTCTTC
TRBV7-2	TRBD1	TRBJ2-7	.	CASSFKPGTGFSYEQYF	TGTGCCAGCAGCTTTAAACCCGGGACAGGGTTCTCCTACGAGCAGTACTTC
TRBV29-1	.	TRBJ1-5	.	CSVGDAGNQPQHF	TGCAGCGTTGGGGACGCGGGCAATCAGCCCCAGCATTTT
TRBV24-1	.	TRBJ2-5	.	CATSGMGDPLQETQYF	TGTGCCACCAGTGGCATGGGAGACCCACTCCAAGAGACCCAGTACTTC
TRBV4-3	.	TRBJ2-5	.	CASSQIVDGPWETQYF	TGCGCCAGCAGCCAGATCGTCGACGGACCTTGGGAGACCCAGTACTTC
TRBV7-3	.	TRBJ2-3	.	CASSRGRGGTDTQYF	TGTGCCAGCAGCCGGGGCAGGGGAGGGACAGATACGCAGTATTTT
TRBV29-1	.	TRBJ2-1	.	CSVEAYSSYNEQFF	TGCAGCGTTGAAGCTTACAGCTCCTACAATGAGCAGTTCTTC
TRBV27	TRBD2	TRBJ2-5	.	CASSGSGGTQYF	TGTGCCAGCTCGGGTTCGGGAGGGACCCAGTACTTC
TRBV29-1	.	TRBJ2-1	once	CSVEVLASSYNEQFF	TGCAGCGTTGAGGTACTAGCCAGCTCCTACAATGAGCAGTTCTTC
TRBV29-1	.	TRBJ2-7	few	CSVGRAYEQYF	TGCAGCGTGGGGAGAGCCTACGAGCAGTACTTC
TRBV9	TRBD2	TRBJ2-1	.	CASSVGIAGGRNEQFF	TGTGCCAGCAGCGTAGGAATAGCGGGAGGGAGGAATGAGCAGTTCTTC
TRBV20-1	.	TRBJ2-7	few	CSARPGQSERQYF	TGCAGTGCTAGACCGGGCCAATCGGAAAGGCAGTACTTC
TRBV7-2	.	TRBJ2-5	.	CVSSLSGGGTRYF	TGTGTCAGCAGCTTAAGTGGGGGAGGCACCCGGTACTTC
TRBV5-1	TRBD2	TRBJ2-5	few	CASSSFPQQRGYQETQYF	TGCGCCAGCAGCAGTTTCCCCCAACAGCGGGGGTACCAAGAGACCCAGTACTTC
TRBV12-3/TRBV12-4	TRBD2	TRBJ2-1	few	CASSLPGLAGRSSYNEQFF	TGTGCCAGCAGTTTACCGGGACTAGCGGGGAGGAGCTCCTACAATGAGCAGTTCTTC
TRBV20-1	TRBD1	TRBJ2-7	.	CSADRDRSNYEQYF	TGCAGTGCGGACCGGGACAGGTCAAACTACGAGCAGTACTTC
TRBV25-1	.	TRBJ2-7	few	CASSRVGSYEQYF	TGTGCCAGCAGTAGGGTTGGGAGCTACGAGCAGTACTTC
TRBV3-1	TRBD1	TRBJ1-2	.	CASSQEGDRGLDYGYTF	TGTGCCAGCAGCCAAGAAGGTGACAGGGGCTTAGACTATGGCTACACCTTC
TRBV10-3	.	TRBJ2-3	.	CAISVSGLSTDTQYF	TGTGCCATCAGTGTCTCGGGACTTAGCACAGATACGCAGTATTTT
TRBV6-6	.	TRBJ1-4	.	CASSRAGGALNEKLFF	TGTGCCAGCAGTCGGGCGGGCGGGGCCCTGAATGAAAAACTGTTTTTT
TRBV4-1	.	TRBJ2-4	.	CASSQAWVAKNIQYF	TGCGCCAGCAGCCAGGCCTGGGTAGCCAAAAACATTCAGTACTTC
TRBV11-2	TRBD2	TRBJ2-3	few	CASSLAAGGGTDTQYF	TGTGCCAGCAGCTTAGCGGCGGGAGGTGGCACGGATACGCAGTATTTT
TRBV28	.	TRBJ1-2	.	CASSLDATFGLHYGYTF	TGTGCCAGCAGTTTAGACGCGACATTCGGGCTTCACTATGGCTACACCTTC
TRBV27	TRBD1	TRBJ1-4	.	CASSSLQGFTNEKLFF	TGTGCCAGCAGTTCCTTACAGGGGTTTACTAATGAAAAACTGTTTTTT
TRBV15	TRBD2	TRBJ2-7	.	CATSRGAGTKGYEQYF	TGTGCCACCAGCAGAGGGGCGGGGACTAAGGGCTACGAGCAGTACTTC
TRBV18	.	TRBJ1-2	.	CASSPTVSGGYTF	TGTGCCAGCTCACCGACAGTTTCGGGTGGCTACACCTTC
TRBV7-6	TRBD1	TRBJ1-6	.	CASSHRGSPLHF	TGTGCCAGCAGCCACAGGGGTTCACCCCTCCACTTT
TRBV5-1	.	TRBJ2-3	few	CASSYSLAGSAADTQYF	TGCGCCAGCAGCTACTCCCTCGCGGGGTCTGCGGCAGATACGCAGTATTTT
TRBV11-1	.	TRBJ2-1	.	CASSLVRPHYNEQFF	TGTGCCAGCAGCTTAGTACGTCCTCACTACAATGAGCAGTTCTTC
TRBV7-9	.	TRBJ2-7	.	CASANRRAAYEQYF	TGTGCCAGCGCCAATCGACGGGCCGCCTACGAGCAGTACTTC
TRBV29-1	.	TRBJ1-2	few	CSVEDLGRRSGYTF	TGCAGCGTTGAAGATCTGGGTCGACGATCTGGCTACACCTTC
TRBV7-3	.	TRBJ1-6	.	CASSLETGSPLHF	TGTGCCAGCAGCCTAGAGACGGGTTCACCCCTCCACTTT
TRBV6-5	TRBD1	TRBJ2-1	.	CASRQGGAETQFF	TGTGCCAGCAGGCAAGGGGGCGCGGAGACCCAGTTCTTC
TRBV7-9	.	TRBJ2-7	.	CASSLGRTGYEQYF	TGTGCCAGCAGCTTAGGCAGGACGGGATACGAGCAGTACTTC
TRBV28	.	TRBJ2-7	.	CASSWGPSYEQYF	TGTGCCAGCTCTTGGGGGCCTTCCTACGAGCAGTACTTC
TRBV5-1	TRBD1	TRBJ1-1	.	CASSFGTANTEAFF	TGCGCCAGCAGCTTTGGGACAGCGAACACTGAAGCTTTCTTT
TRBV6-6	.	TRBJ2-7	few	CASSYSRGPLRQYF	TGTGCCAGCAGTTACTCTCGAGGGCCACTGCGGCAGTACTTC
TRBV28	TRBD1	TRBJ1-5	few	CASSLWRGQGGQPQHF	TGTGCCAGCAGTTTATGGCGGGGACAGGGGGGACAGCCCCAGCATTTT
TRBV5-1	.	TRBJ2-5	few	CASSLNRGREYETQYF	TGCGCCAGCAGCCTCAATCGGGGCAGGGAGTATGAGACCCAGTACTTC
TRBV20-1	.	TRBJ2-6	few	CSARGIAPAGANVLTF	TGCAGTGCTAGAGGCATTGCTCCGGCTGGGGCCAACGTCCTGACTTTC
TRBV2	.	TRBJ2-7	.	CASSEAMKGSYEQYF	TGTGCCAGCAGTGAAGCGATGAAGGGGAGCTACGAGCAGTACTTC